The sequence of this TCR beta chain was determined in a study of OX40 agonist ivuxolimab in advanced cancers. In the study overall: Partial responses were achieved by three patients, of whom one had hepatocellular carcinoma and two had cutaneous melanoma. Points from the study as a whole: In general, CD8+ T cells held more expanded clones than CD4+ did, on average. Researchers did not establish what antigens the expanded peripheral T cells target.

Data came from immunoSEQ multiplex PCR; TCRdb stores just in-frame clones and leaves some out. The sample yields about 59,000 clones, 75% to 90% seen once. On this clone: What it binds is unknown.

Excluded were patients having autoimmune disease history or systemic immunosuppression. The trim removed 10 bases at V and 5 bases at J, leaving 6 bases unmatched. From germline, CDR1 is LNHDA and CDR2 SQIVND (reference sequence). The CDR3 covers 13 residues. The source was CD4+ or CD8+ T cells sorted from blood, collected in a trial of the OX40 agonist ivuxolimab. The V call is TRBV19, the J call TRBJ1-4; 8 nucleotides match TRBD1. The TCR comes from an adult with an advanced solid tumor such as melanoma, head and neck, liver or kidney cancer. The CDR3, as DNA: TGTGCCACGGCTCGGGACAGGAATGAAAAACTGTTTTTT. Translated, it gives CATARDRNEKLFF. The variable domain in full, completed from reference TRBV19 and TRBJ1-4, reads DGGITQSPKYLFRKEGQNVTLSCEQNLNHDAMYWYRQDPGQGLRLIYYSQIVNDFQKGDIAEGYSVSREKKESFPLTVTSAQKNPTAFYLCATARDRNEKLFFGSGTQLSVL.